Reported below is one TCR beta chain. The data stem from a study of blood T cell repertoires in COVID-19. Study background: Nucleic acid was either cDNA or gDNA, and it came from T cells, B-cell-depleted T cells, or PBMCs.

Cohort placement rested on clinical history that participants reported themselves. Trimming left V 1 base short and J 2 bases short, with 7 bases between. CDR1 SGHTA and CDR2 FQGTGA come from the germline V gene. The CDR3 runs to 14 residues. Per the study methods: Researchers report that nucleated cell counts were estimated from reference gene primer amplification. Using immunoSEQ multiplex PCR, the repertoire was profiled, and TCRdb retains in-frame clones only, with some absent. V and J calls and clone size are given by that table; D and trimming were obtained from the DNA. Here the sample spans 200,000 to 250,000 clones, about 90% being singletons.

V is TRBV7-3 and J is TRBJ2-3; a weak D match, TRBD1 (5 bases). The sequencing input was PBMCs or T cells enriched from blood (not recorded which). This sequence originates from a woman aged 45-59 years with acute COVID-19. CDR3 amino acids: CASSLNRFTDTQYF. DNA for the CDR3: TGTGCCAGCAGCTTAAACAGGTTCACAGATACGCAGTATTTT.